This TCR beta chain was sequenced in a study of T-cell memory formation after mild COVID-19 (dated by TCRdb to the early 2020s). Looking at the study overall: TCR sequence clusters from the two donors were found to be largely donor specific. In a couple of donors, T-cell clones that expanded and contracted after mild COVID-19 were followed by sequencing TCRalpha and TCRbeta repertoires longitudinally. Two young, previously healthy adult volunteers, one female and one male, were included in the cohort. Findings and caveats that apply to the study as a whole: Some responding clones were detected in pre-infection memory, which suggested that pre-existing cross-reactive memory T cells had joined the SARS-CoV-2 response. Contracting CD4+ clones were found mainly in CM and EM memory subsets, while CD8+ clones were enriched in EMRA. Only a couple of mild cases were covered in the study, and larger cohorts including severe cases with pre-infection samples were considered necessary. Balanced CD4/CD8 phenotypes were observed for clones contracting from day 15 to 85, whereas a bias towards CD4+ was observed for a second wave of clones expanding from day 15 to 37. SARS-CoV-2 specificity of the second-wave clones peaking on day 37 was not confirmed.

The run used an Illumina NovaSeq 6000. Using 5'RACE with constant-segment primers, TCRalpha and TCRbeta cDNA libraries were constructed, with sample barcodes and unique molecular identifiers added in the process. RNA was extracted from every sample with Trizol reagent. Libraries were amplified in two PCR steps, with a second sample barcode and Illumina TruSeq adapters added in the second step. Sequencing of libraries was performed on an Illumina NovaSeq with 2 x 150 bp paired-end reads. On the authors' methods: With migec v1.2.7, reads were demultiplexed and then collapsed into UMI-guided consensus sequences. Using mixcr v2.1.11, the UMI consensuses were aligned to TRA and TRB V and J templates and assembled into clonotypes. Clonotypes were classified as expanded or contracted when called significant by both edgeR and NoisET, with noise models trained on biological replicates. edgeR calls used a false discovery rate-adjusted p below 0.01 and a log2 fold-change threshold of 1. PCA with hierarchical clustering of max-normalized trajectories of the 1000 most abundant clonotypes was used as exploratory dynamics analysis. Separately sequenced CD4+ and CD8+ repertoires were used to assign a CD4 or CD8 phenotype to each responding clone. Clones were called with MiXCR by TCRdb after fastp trimmed the public reads at Q25, and only in-frame beta chains were retained. A single entry per CDR3 protein holds the most common genes and DNA from its merged rows. The V and J calls reflect TCRdb's pipeline rather than the authors' work. In all, the sample holds 140,000 to 150,000 distinct CDR3 sequences, and 20% to 25% of those were seen once. The leading ten clones occupy roughly a quarter of the sample.

Ficoll-Paque density gradient centrifugation was the method used to isolate PBMCs. Worth noting for this clonotype: Its antigen is unknown. No quality values exist for individual bases; no much larger clone is one base distant.

Its CDR3 holds 14 amino acids, cysteine through phenylalanine. Kept here is only the CDR3 DNA, which spans 42 bases and is read in frame from base 1. The V end loses 5 bases and the J end loses 2 bases, and a stretch of 13 bases separates them. CDR1 is given as SGHAT and CDR2 as FQNNGV, both from the germline V gene. The receptor was derived from an adult woman who had mild COVID-19 (a few samples of this study predate the infection). The sample titles of this study are shuffled in the database, so cell type and time point are left out; the donor was told from shared clones. The sequence links TRBV11-2 to TRBJ2-7; there is no confident call for the D gene. Sequencing was performed on PBMCs or a T cell subset sorted from them (not recorded which). The CDR3 protein is CASSAPMAPYEQYF. The DNA sequence is TGTGCCAGCAGCGCCCCGATGGCCCCCTACGAGCAGTACTTC.